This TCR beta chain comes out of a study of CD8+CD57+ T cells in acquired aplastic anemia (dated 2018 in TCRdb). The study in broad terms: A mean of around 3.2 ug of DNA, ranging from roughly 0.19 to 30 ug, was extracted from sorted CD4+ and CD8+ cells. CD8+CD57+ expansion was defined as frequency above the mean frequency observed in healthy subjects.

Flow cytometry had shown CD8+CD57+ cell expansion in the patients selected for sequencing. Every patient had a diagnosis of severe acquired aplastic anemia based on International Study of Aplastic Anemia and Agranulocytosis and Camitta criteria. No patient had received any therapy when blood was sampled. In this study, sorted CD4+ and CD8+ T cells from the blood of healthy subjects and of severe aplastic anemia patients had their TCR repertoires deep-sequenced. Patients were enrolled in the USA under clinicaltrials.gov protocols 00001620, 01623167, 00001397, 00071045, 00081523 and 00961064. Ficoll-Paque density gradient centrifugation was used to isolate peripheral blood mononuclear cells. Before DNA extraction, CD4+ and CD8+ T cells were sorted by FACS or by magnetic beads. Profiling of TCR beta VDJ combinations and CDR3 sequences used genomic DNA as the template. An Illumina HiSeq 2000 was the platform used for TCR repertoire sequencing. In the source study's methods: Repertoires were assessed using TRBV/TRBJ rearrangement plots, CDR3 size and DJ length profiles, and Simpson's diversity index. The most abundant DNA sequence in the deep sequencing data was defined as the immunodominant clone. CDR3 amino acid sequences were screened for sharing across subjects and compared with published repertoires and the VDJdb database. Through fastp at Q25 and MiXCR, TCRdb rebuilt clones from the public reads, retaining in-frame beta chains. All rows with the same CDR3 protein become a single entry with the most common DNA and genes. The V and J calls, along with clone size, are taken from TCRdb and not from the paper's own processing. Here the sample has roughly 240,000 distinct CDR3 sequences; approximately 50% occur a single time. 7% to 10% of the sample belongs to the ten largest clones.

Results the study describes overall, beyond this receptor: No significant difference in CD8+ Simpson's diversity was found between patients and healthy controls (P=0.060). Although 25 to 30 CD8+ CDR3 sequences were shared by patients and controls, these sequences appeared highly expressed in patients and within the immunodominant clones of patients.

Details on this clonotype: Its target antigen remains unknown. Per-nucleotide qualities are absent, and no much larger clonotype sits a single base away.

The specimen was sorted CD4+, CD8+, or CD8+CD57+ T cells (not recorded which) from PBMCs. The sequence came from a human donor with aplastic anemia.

The DNA reads TGTGCCAGCAGCCCACAGGCAGAAGAGCAGTACTTC. This translates into CASSPQAEEQYF. The V and J segments used are TRBV2 and TRBJ2-7; the D gene is perhaps TRBD1, from 5 matching bases. Spanning cysteine to phenylalanine, the CDR3 consists of 12 amino acids. Kept here is only the CDR3 DNA, which spans 36 bases and is read in frame from base 1. V is reduced by 6 bases and J by 7 bases, leaving a spacing of 13 bases between them. The germline V gene specifies SNHLY as CDR1 and FYNNEI as CDR2.